The clone carrying this TCR beta chain was detected once. The data belong to a study of PD-L1 blockade in urothelial cancer. As for the study in general: Patients commenced intravenous atezolizumab, 1,200 mg every 3 weeks, in 2014.

Germline CDR1 and CDR2: SGHDN and FVKESK. Trimming took off 2 bases at V and 1 base at J, with 11 bases between the two ends. This CDR3 comprises 16 residues. Synthetic spike-ins, TCR analog templates, were added into each PCR. Data came from immunoSEQ multiplex PCR; TCRdb stores just in-frame clones and leaves some out. The table has fewer than 130,000 clones, under 85% seen once. The source is a man aged 50 or older with urothelial cancer. The sequencing here drew on PBMCs, taken around atezolizumab (anti-PD-L1) treatment. This chain connects TRBV14 to TRBJ1-4, with D maybe TRBD1 (6 bases). The CDR3 DNA follows: TGTGCCAGCAGCCAACATAGGACAGTAACTAATGAAAAACTGTTTTTT. It yields the protein CASSQHRTVTNEKLFF.